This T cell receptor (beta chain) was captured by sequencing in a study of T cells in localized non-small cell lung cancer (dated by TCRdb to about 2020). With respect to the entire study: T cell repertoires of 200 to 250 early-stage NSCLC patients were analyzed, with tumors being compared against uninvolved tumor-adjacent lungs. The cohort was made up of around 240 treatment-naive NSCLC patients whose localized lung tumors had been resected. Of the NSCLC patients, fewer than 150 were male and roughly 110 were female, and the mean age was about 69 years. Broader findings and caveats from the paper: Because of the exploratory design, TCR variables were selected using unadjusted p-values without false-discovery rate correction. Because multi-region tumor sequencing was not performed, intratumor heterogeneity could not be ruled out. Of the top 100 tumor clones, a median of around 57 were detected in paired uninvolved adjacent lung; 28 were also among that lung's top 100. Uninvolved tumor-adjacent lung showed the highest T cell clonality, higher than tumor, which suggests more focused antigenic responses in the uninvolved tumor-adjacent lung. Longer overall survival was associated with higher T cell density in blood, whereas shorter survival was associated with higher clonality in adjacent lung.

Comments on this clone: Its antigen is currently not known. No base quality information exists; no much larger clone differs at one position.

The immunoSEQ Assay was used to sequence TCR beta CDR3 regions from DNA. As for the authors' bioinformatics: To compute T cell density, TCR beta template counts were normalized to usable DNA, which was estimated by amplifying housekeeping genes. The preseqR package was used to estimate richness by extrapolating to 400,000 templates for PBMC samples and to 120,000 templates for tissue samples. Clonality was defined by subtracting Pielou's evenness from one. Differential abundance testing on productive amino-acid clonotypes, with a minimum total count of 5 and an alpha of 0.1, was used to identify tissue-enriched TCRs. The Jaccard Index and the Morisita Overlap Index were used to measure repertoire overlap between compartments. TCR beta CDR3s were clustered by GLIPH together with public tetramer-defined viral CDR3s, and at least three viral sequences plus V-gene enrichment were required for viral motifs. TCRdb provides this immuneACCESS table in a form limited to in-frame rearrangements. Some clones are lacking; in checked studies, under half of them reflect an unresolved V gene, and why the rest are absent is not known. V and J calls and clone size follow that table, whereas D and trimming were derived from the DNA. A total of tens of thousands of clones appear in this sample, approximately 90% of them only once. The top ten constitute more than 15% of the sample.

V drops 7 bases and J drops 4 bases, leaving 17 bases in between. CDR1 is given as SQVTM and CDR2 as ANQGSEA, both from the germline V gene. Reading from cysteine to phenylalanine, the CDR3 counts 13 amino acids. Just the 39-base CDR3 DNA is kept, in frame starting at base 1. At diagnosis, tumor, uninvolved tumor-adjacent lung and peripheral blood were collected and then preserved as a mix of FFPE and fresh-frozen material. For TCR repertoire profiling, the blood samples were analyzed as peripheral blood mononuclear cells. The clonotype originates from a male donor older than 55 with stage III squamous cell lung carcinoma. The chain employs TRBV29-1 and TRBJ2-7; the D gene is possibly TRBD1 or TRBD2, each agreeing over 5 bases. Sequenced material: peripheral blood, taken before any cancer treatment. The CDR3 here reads CSATPGTVYEQYF. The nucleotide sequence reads TGCAGCGCCACGCCCGGGACGGTGTACGAGCAGTACTTC.